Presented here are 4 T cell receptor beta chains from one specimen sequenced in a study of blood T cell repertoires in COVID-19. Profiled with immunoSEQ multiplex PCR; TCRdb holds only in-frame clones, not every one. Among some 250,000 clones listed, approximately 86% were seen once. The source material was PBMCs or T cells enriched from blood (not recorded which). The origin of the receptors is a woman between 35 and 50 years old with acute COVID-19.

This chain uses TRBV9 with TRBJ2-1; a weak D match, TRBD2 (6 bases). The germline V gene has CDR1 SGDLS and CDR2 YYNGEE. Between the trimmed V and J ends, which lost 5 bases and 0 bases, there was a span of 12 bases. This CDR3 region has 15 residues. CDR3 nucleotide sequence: TGTGCCAGCAGTCCGGGACTGAGCTCCTACAATGAGCAGTTCTTC. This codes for CASSPGLSSYNEQFF.

The CDR3 loop is CASSLGQDDTQYF. CDR3 nucleotide sequence: TGTGCCAGCAGCCTAGGACAGGACGATACGCAGTATTTT. The chain has TRBV6-6 and TRBJ2-3; TRBD1 agrees at 7 bases. The CDR3 sequence is 13 residues long. J was trimmed by 6 bases and V by 6 bases; bases with no gene match: 6. Germline-derived CDR1 and CDR2 are MNHNY and SVGAGI (reference sequence).

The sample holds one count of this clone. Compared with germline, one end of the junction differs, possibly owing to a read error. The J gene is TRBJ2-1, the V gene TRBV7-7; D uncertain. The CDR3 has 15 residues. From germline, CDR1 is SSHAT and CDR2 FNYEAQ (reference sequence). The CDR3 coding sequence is TGTGCTAGCAGCCCCGCACCTAGTATAAACAATGAGCAGTTCTTC. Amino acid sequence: CASSPAPSINNEQFF.

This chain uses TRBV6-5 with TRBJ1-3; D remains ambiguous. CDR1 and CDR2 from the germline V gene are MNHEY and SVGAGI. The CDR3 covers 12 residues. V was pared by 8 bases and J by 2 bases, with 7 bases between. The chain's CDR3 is CASRRTGNTIYF. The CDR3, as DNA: TGTGCCAGCCGGAGGACTGGAAACACCATATATTTT.